Following are 17 T cell receptor beta chains from one sample sequenced in a study of identical twins (dated by TCRdb to the mid-2010s). The library relied on 5' RACE. These reads were obtained on an Illumina HiSeq 2000. TCRdb reprocessing: public reads trimmed at Q25 with fastp, clones called with MiXCR, in-frame beta chains kept. CDR3 protein duplicates are merged, each entry listing the most common genes and DNA. This sample holds 550,000 to 800,000 distinct CDR3 sequences; less than 9% were observed only once. The ten largest clones capture over 1.5% of the sample. Separately, the same data were catalogued under a study of yellow fever vaccine responses in identical twins.

Sample: PBMCs. These receptors originate from a woman younger than 30 in good health.

This clonotype was observed a handful of times. V gene TRBV5-1 combines with J gene TRBJ2-2; 8 bases agree with TRBD1. The V and J ends lost 0 bases and 7 bases, in that order; junction bases with no gene match: 5. In germline, CDR1 is SGHRS, CDR2 YFSETQ. The CDR3 contains 15 residues. The CDR3 nucleotides read TGCGCCAGCAGCTTGGCGACAGGGGTTAACGGGGAGCTGTTTTTT. Translated: CASSLATGVNGELFF.

The chain carries TRBV4-1 and TRBJ2-1, with D tentatively TRBD2 (5 bases). Germline values: CDR1 MGHRA, CDR2 YSYEKL. V lost 3 bases and J 2 bases, leaving 14 bases between the germline ends. The CDR3 sequence is 16 residues long. The CDR3 sequence is CASSHPTRPPYNEQFF. Here the CDR3 DNA reads TGCGCCAGCAGCCACCCCACTAGACCCCCCTACAATGAGCAGTTCTTC.

This clonotype was detected ten times or more. This sequence joins TRBV5-1 and TRBJ2-5, with a weak D call TRBD1 (5 bases). Trimming took off 5 bases at V and 5 bases at J, with 10 bases between the two ends. This CDR3 region has 12 residues. Germline V gene sequence: CDR1 SGHRS, CDR2 YFSETQ. The CDR3 DNA reads as TGCGCCAGCAGGCAGGGATGGGAGACCCAGTACTTC. It translates to CASRQGWETQYF.

This chain uses TRBV11-3 with TRBJ1-1; no clear D. CDR1 is SGHNT, CDR2 YENEEA, per germline. The CDR3 totals 15 residues. The V end was cut by 6 bases, the J end by 0 bases, with 14 bases between. CDR3 sequence reads: CASSPIQKMNTEAFF. The CDR3 DNA follows: TGTGCCAGCAGTCCCATACAGAAAATGAACACTGAAGCTTTCTTT.

This clonotype appeared a few times. The chain has TRBV6-5 and TRBJ2-1; TRBD1 agrees at 9 bases. The germline CDR1 and CDR2 sequences are MNHEY and SVGAGI. The CDR3 consists of 15 residues. Trimming cost V 2 bases and J 7 bases; bases outside gene matches: 6. The CDR3 coding sequence is TGTGCCAGCAGTTACGCTGGACAGGGGCAAAATGAGCAGTTCTTC. Amino acid sequence: CASSYAGQGQNEQFF.

This clonotype was detected a few times. The chain has TRBV11-2 and TRBJ1-6, with D possibly TRBD1 on 6 matching bases. The germline V gene has CDR1 SGHAT and CDR2 FQNNGV. Trimming removed 1 base at V and 5 bases at J, with 9 bases between. The CDR3 sequence is 15 residues long. This CDR3 is CASSLVRTDNSPLHF. Written as DNA, the CDR3 is TGTGCCAGCAGCTTAGTACGGACAGATAATTCACCCCTCCACTTT.

J is TRBJ2-7 and V is TRBV10-3; D unresolved. The CDR3 has 12 residues. Trimming cost V 3 bases and J 5 bases, with 8 bases left between them. In germline, CDR1 is ENHRY, CDR2 SYGVKD. The DNA of the CDR3 is TGTGCCATCAGTGACCGGGTCCACGAGCAGTACGTC. This gives the protein CAISDRVHEQYV.

The genes are TRBV7-9 and TRBJ2-7; 8 positions agree with TRBD1. The CDR3 runs to 15 residues. V dropped 3 bases and J dropped 2; count of bases not matched to a gene: 6. The germline CDR1 and CDR2 sequences are SEHNR and FQNEAQ (reference sequence). CDR3 DNA sequence: TGTGCCAGCAGCTTGGGACAGGTTGATACCTACGAGCAGTACTTC. This encodes CASSLGQVDTYEQYF.

This clonotype appeared many times. The rearrangement joins TRBV3-1 to TRBJ2-1; 14 nucleotides agree with TRBD2. Germline V gives CDR1 LGHDT, CDR2 YNNKEL (reference sequence). The CDR3 length is 18 residues. With 5 bases clipped from V and 4 bases from J, the junction kept 10 bases outside the gene matches. This CDR3 reads CASSGPGLAGEGYNEQFF. The CDR3 region has the DNA TGTGCCAGCAGCGGACCGGGACTAGCGGGAGAGGGGTACAATGAGCAGTTCTTC.

The chain combines TRBV24-1 with TRBJ2-7; 9 bases map to TRBD1. Germline V gives CDR1 KGHDR, CDR2 SFDVKD. The CDR3 covers 16 residues. The junction had 11 bases not matched to a gene; V was cut back by 9 bases and J by 0 bases. The CDR3 DNA follows: TGTGCCACCGGGACAGGGCCCCTTCTAAGCTCCTACGAGCAGTACTTC. Translation gives CATGTGPLLSSYEQYF.

There are many counts of this clonotype. This chain uses TRBV2 with TRBJ2-2; the D is unclear. Germline CDR1 SNHLY, CDR2 FYNNEI. Trimming took off 1 base at V and 0 bases at J, with 6 bases between the two ends. The CDR3 extends over 15 amino acids. The DNA of the CDR3 is TGTGCCAGCAGTGAAGAACGACCGAACACCGGGGAGCTGTTTTTT. Translated, it gives CASSEERPNTGELFF.

This clonotype was counted ten times or more. V is TRBV5-1 and J is TRBJ1-5; the match to TRBD1 covers 11 bases. This CDR3 spans 15 amino acids. CDR1 is SGHRS and CDR2 is YFSETQ in the germline V gene. The J segment lost 7 bases and the V segment lost 4 bases, leaving 7 bases of the junction unmatched. The DNA of the CDR3 is TGCGCCAGCAGCGCGGGACAGGGGGTCGGGCAGCCCCAGCATTTT. The encoded protein is CASSAGQGVGQPQHF.

This clonotype has a handful of counts. The chain employs TRBV7-2 and TRBJ2-7; D call uncertain. The CDR3 has 16 residues. Trimming removed 0 bases from V and 2 bases from J, with 14 bases in between. Germline loops: CDR1 SGHTA, CDR2 FQGNSA. CDR3 sequence (DNA): TGTGCCAGCAGCTTAGCAAGGGCGGAGATTACCTACGAGCAGTACGTC. Amino acids: CASSLARAEITYEQYV.

This clonotype was picked up many times. V is TRBV7-9 and J is TRBJ2-2; D is possibly TRBD1 (6 bases). With 5 bases removed from V and 3 bases from J, the gap between germline ends came to 10 bases. From germline, CDR1 is SEHNR and CDR2 FQNEAQ (reference sequence). The CDR3 extends over 14 amino acids. The CDR3 DNA sequence: TGTGCCAGCAGCAACAGACAGGACACCGGGGAGCTGTTTTTT. Amino acids: CASSNRQDTGELFF.

This chain connects TRBV5-1 to TRBJ2-7; D is perhaps TRBD1 (5 bases). The CDR3 consists of 15 residues. Germline V gene data show CDR1 as SGHRS and CDR2 as YFSETQ. The V end was cut by 3 bases, the J end by 5 bases, with 18 bases between. This chain's CDR3 is CASSWPSRKGDEQYF. Written as DNA, the CDR3 is TGCGCCAGCAGCTGGCCCTCCCGAAAAGGGGACGAGCAGTACTTC.

This clonotype occurred a few times. CDR3 sequence: CASSLNGASYEQYV. The CDR3 DNA reads as TGTGCCAGCAGTTTAAACGGTGCGTCCTACGAGCAGTACGTC. This chain uses TRBV12-3 or TRBV12-4 with TRBJ2-7; no clear D gene. Trimming took off 2 bases at V and 1 base at J, with 9 bases between the two ends. The CDR3 is 14 amino acids.

The genes are TRBV12-3 or TRBV12-4 and TRBJ2-1, with 10 positions matching TRBD2. Germline trimming cut 6 bases from V and 5 bases from J; bases unmatched to any gene: 19. The CDR3 contains 19 residues. The CDR3 nucleotides read TGTGCCAGCAGCCTGAGGAGGGGTTCCCTACTAGCGGGGCACAATGAGCAGTTCTTC. Amino acid sequence: CASSLRRGSLLAGHNEQFF.